Presented here are 16 T cell receptor beta chains from one specimen sequenced in a study of blood T cell repertoires in COVID-19. The method was immunoSEQ multiplex PCR; TCRdb's version includes in-frame clones alone and lacks a portion of them. Of around 200,000 clones detected, about 86% appear once; the ten largest clones hold 3.1%. The sample taken for sequencing was PBMCs or T cells enriched from blood (not recorded which). The receptors stem from a woman in her forties or fifties in a cohort exposed to, infected with or recovered from COVID-19 (not recorded which).

The chain is built from TRBV10-3 and TRBJ2-3; 8 positions agree with TRBD2. The germline V gene encodes CDR1 ENHRY and CDR2 SYGVKD. There are 15 residues in the CDR3. After removal of 4 bases from V and 4 bases from J, the junction contained 7 bases not matched to a gene. The CDR3 coding sequence is TGTGCCATCAGTGTCGGGGGGGCCCGGGCAGATACGCAGTATTTT. Amino acid sequence: CAISVGGARADTQYF.

This clone was observed a single time. The V call is TRBV11-2, the J call TRBJ2-3; TRBD1 agrees at 7 bases. The V gene end was trimmed by 5 bases and the J gene end by 2 bases; junction bases not matched to a gene: 10. The V gene's germline CDR1 is SGHAT and CDR2 FQNNGV. This CDR3 has 16 amino acids. CDR3 amino acids: CASSQGRGPNTDTQYF. The CDR3, as DNA: TGTGCCAGCAGCCAGGGTAGGGGGCCTAACACAGATACGCAGTATTTT.

The CDR3 loop is CASSQVSRVGNQPQHF. The CDR3 bases are TGTGCCAGCAGCCAAGTTTCCCGGGTGGGCAATCAGCCCCAGCATTTT. The chain combines TRBV4-2 with TRBJ1-5; D uncertain. V dropped 1 base and J dropped 2 bases, with 12 bases sitting between them. CDR3 length equals 16 residues. Germline CDR1 reads LGHNA; CDR2 reads YNFKEQ.

This clone was counted between two and nine times. The chain is built from TRBV5-1 and TRBJ2-5, with 13 bases that match TRBD2. CDR3 length: 15 amino acids. The V and J ends lost 2 bases and 3 bases, in that order; junction bases with no gene match: 1. Germline CDR1 and CDR2: SGHRS and YFSETQ. CDR3 nucleotide sequence: TGCGCCAGCAGCTTTGGACTAGCGGGGGAAGAGACCCAGTACTTC. Translated, it gives CASSFGLAGEETQYF.

This chain joins TRBV7-9 and TRBJ1-1; no firm D call. Trimming took 6 bases from V and 5 from J, leaving 10 bases between them. Germline values: CDR1 SEHNR, CDR2 FQNEAQ (reference sequence). The CDR3 extends over 12 amino acids. CDR3 in DNA: TGTGCCAGCAGTGCCCCCAGGACTGAAGCTTTCTTT. Translation: CASSAPRTEAFF. The full variable domain, with the rest looked up from reference TRBV7-9 and TRBJ1-1, is DTGVSQNPRHKITKRGQNVTFRCDPISEHNRLYWYRQTLGQGPEFLTYFQNEAQLEKSRLLSDRFSAERPKGSFSTLEIQRTEQGDSAMYLCASSAPRTEAFFGQGTRLTVV.

The rearrangement joins TRBV16 to TRBJ1-1, with no clear D. The CDR3 has 13 amino acids. V lost 2 bases to trimming and J lost 2 bases, with 6 bases between them. Germline CDR1 reads KGHSY; CDR2 reads FQNENV. CDR3 in DNA: TGTGCCAGCAGCCAAGCCCTAAACACTGAAGCTTTCTTT. It specifies CASSQALNTEAFF.

This rearrangement joins TRBV5-6 to TRBJ2-3, with 8 nucleotides matching TRBD2. Germline values: CDR1 SGHDT, CDR2 YYEEEE. The CDR3 length is 15 residues. V was clipped by 0 bases and J by 2 bases; unmatched bases: 2. In DNA form, the CDR3 reads TGTGCCAGCAGCTTGGGAGCGGGGGCCACAGATACGCAGTATTTT. Its protein product is CASSLGAGATDTQYF. Full variable domain (outside the CDR3, taken from reference TRBV5-6 and TRBJ2-3): DAGVTQSPTHLIKTRGQQVTLRCSPKSGHDTVSWYQQALGQGPQFIFQYYEEEERQRGNFPDRFSGHQFPNYSSELNVNALLLGDSALYLCASSLGAGATDTQYFGPGTRLTVL.

This clone was found once. The genes are TRBV24-1 and TRBJ1-5, with D uncertain. This CDR3 contains 16 residues. Trimming shortened V by 3 bases and J by 1 base, and 12 bases separated the two germline ends. Germline values: CDR1 KGHDR, CDR2 SFDVKD. In DNA form, the CDR3 reads TGTGCCACCAGTGATCCAAGACAAGGAAGCAATCAGCCCCAGCATTTT. It codes for CATSDPRQGSNQPQHF.

The genes are TRBV4-1 and TRBJ1-1; D is unresolved. The CDR3 extends over 13 amino acids. V lost 5 bases to trimming and J lost 5 bases, with 12 bases between them. Germline V gene data show CDR1 as MGHRA and CDR2 as YSYEKL. As DNA, the CDR3 is TGCGCCAGCAGCGAACTAGGAATGACTGAAGCTTTCTTT. It encodes CASSELGMTEAFF.

In this sample, this clone turned up a few times. This chain joins TRBV28 and TRBJ1-5; D not certain. The CDR3 contains 15 residues. V shed 5 bases and J shed 3 bases, with 14 bases lying between them. Germline loops: CDR1 MDHEN, CDR2 SYDVKM. CDR3 nucleotides: TGTGCCAGCAGTCTTATTTTGGCTCACAATCAGCCCCAGCATTTT. Translating gives CASSLILAHNQPQHF.

The chain is built from TRBV2 and TRBJ2-5; 8 nucleotides align to TRBD1. With V trimmed by 6 bases and J by 5 bases, 5 bases remained unmatched. CDR3 length: 13 residues. Germline loops: CDR1 SNHLY, CDR2 FYNNEI. CDR3 DNA sequence: TGTGCCAGCAGGGACAGGGATGTTGAGACCCAGTACTTC. It yields the protein CASRDRDVETQYF.

J is TRBJ1-1 and V is TRBV29-1; no definite D call. Trimming removed 4 bases at V and 4 bases at J, with 7 bases between. Per the germline V gene, CDR1 is SQVTM and CDR2 is ANQGSEA. The CDR3 spans 11 residues. The CDR3 coding sequence is TGCAGCGTTGTGGTCGGCACTGAAGCTTTCTTT. Translating gives CSVVVGTEAFF.

This chain connects TRBV3-1 (or the pseudogene TRBV3-2) to TRBJ2-5; unclear D gene. This CDR3 contains 14 residues. Looked up from germline, CDR1 is LGHDT and CDR2 is YNNKEL (reference sequence). V was pared by 5 bases and J by 2 bases, with 12 bases between. The CDR3 bases are TGTGCCAGCAGCATCTATGAGTCACAAGAGACCCAGTACTTC. This sequence encodes CASSIYESQETQYF.

The V and J genes are TRBV18 and TRBJ1-5; 7 bases are shared with TRBD1. Trimming cost V 4 bases and J 6 bases; bases outside gene matches: 12. The germline CDR1 and CDR2 sequences are KGHSH and LQKENI. The CDR3 consists of 16 residues. The CDR3 DNA follows: TGTGCCAGCTCACTTAGACAGGGAGAGGGAGGTCAGCCCCAGCATTTT. Amino acids: CASSLRQGEGGQPQHF. Full variable domain (missing parts from reference TRBV18 and TRBJ1-5): NAGVMQNPRHLVRRRGQEARLRCSPMKGHSHVYWYRQLPEEGLKFMVYLQKENIIDESGMPKERFSAEFPKEGPSILRIQQVVRGDSAAYFCASSLRQGEGGQPQHFGDGTRLSIL.

This clone has just a few counts. The J gene is TRBJ2-7, the V gene TRBV30; no firm D call. This CDR3 spans 12 amino acids. Trimming removed 3 bases from V and 0 bases from J, with 6 bases in between. Germline CDR1 and CDR2: GTSNPN and SVGIG (reference sequence). Here the CDR3 DNA reads TGTGCCTGGAGATTGCGCTCCTACGAGCAGTACTTC. Translated: CAWRLRSYEQYF.

The DNA of the CDR3 is TGTGCCAGCAGCTTAGACGGGGATTACACAGATACGCAGTATTTT. Amino acid sequence: CASSLDGDYTDTQYF. The chain links TRBV7-2 to TRBJ2-3; D may be TRBD2 (5 bases). Germline CDR1 is SGHTA and CDR2 is FQGNSA. The V and J ends lost 1 base and 2 bases respectively, with 10 bases between them. This CDR3 is 15 amino acids long.